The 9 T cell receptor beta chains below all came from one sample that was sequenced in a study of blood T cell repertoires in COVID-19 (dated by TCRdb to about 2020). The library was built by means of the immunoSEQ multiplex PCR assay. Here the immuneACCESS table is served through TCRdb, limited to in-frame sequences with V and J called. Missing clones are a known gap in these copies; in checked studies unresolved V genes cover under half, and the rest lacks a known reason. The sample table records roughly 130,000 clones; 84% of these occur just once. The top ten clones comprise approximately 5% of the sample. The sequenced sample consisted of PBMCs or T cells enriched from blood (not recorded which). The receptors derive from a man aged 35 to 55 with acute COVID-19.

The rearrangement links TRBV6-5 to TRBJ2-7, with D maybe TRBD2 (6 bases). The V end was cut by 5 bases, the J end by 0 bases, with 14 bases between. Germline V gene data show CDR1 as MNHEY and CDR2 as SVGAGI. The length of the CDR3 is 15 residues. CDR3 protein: CASSRSAGVSYEQYF. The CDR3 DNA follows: TGTGCCAGCAGTCGTTCAGCGGGCGTCTCCTACGAGCAGTACTTC.

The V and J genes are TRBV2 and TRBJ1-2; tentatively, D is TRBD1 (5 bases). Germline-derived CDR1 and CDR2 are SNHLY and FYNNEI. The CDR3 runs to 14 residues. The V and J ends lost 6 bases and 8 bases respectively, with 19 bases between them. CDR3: CASRGLNGGWGYTF. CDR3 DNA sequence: TGTGCCAGCAGGGGCTTAAACGGGGGATGGGGCTACACCTTC.

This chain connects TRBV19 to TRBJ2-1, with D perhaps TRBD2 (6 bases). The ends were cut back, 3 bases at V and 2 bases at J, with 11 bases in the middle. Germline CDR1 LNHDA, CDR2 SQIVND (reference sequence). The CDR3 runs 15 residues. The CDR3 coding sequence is TGTGCCAGTAGTATGGGAGCGGGTACCTACAATGAGCAGTTCTTC. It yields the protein CASSMGAGTYNEQFF.

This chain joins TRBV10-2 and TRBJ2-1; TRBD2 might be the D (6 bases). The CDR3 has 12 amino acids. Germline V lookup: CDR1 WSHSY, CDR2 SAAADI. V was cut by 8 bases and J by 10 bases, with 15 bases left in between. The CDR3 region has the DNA TGCGCCAGCCGGGGGACTCCCGGGGAGCAGTTCTTC. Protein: CASRGTPGEQFF.

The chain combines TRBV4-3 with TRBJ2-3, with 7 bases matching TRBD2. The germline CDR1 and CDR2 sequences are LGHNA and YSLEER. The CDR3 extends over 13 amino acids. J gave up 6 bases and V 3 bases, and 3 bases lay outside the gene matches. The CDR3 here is CASSQSGGDTQYF. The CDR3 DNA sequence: TGCGCCAGCAGCCAGTCCGGGGGGGATACGCAGTATTTT.

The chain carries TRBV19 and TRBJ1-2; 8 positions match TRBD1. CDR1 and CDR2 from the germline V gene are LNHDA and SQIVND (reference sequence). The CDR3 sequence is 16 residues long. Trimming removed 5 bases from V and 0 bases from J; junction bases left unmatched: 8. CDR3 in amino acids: CASSFMTGASNYGYTF. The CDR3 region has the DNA TGTGCCAGTAGTTTTATGACAGGGGCCTCTAACTATGGCTACACCTTC.

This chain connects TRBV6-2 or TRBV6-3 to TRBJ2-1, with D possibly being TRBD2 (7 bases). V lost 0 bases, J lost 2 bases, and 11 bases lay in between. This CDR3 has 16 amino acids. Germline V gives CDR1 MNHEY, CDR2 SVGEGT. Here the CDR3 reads CASSYSGGPAYNEQFF. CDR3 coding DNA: TGTGCCAGCAGTTACTCGGGGGGGCCCGCCTACAATGAGCAGTTCTTC.

CDR3 amino acids: CASSSPQGLAKNTEAFF. The CDR3 nucleotides are TGTGCCAGCAGTTCCCCACAGGGGTTGGCGAAGAACACTGAAGCTTTCTTT. This chain connects TRBV6-2 or TRBV6-3 to TRBJ1-1; 7 bases are a match to TRBD1. V lost 4 bases and J lost 1; bases outside the gene matches: 12. CDR1 is MNHEY and CDR2 is SVGEGT in the germline V gene. The length of the CDR3 is 17 residues.

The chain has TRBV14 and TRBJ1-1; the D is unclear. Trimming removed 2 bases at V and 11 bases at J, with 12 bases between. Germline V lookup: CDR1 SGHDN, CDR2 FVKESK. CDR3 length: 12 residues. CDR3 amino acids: CASSQNPLGAFF. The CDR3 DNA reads TGTGCCAGCAGCCAAAACCCCCTCGGGGCTTTCTTT.